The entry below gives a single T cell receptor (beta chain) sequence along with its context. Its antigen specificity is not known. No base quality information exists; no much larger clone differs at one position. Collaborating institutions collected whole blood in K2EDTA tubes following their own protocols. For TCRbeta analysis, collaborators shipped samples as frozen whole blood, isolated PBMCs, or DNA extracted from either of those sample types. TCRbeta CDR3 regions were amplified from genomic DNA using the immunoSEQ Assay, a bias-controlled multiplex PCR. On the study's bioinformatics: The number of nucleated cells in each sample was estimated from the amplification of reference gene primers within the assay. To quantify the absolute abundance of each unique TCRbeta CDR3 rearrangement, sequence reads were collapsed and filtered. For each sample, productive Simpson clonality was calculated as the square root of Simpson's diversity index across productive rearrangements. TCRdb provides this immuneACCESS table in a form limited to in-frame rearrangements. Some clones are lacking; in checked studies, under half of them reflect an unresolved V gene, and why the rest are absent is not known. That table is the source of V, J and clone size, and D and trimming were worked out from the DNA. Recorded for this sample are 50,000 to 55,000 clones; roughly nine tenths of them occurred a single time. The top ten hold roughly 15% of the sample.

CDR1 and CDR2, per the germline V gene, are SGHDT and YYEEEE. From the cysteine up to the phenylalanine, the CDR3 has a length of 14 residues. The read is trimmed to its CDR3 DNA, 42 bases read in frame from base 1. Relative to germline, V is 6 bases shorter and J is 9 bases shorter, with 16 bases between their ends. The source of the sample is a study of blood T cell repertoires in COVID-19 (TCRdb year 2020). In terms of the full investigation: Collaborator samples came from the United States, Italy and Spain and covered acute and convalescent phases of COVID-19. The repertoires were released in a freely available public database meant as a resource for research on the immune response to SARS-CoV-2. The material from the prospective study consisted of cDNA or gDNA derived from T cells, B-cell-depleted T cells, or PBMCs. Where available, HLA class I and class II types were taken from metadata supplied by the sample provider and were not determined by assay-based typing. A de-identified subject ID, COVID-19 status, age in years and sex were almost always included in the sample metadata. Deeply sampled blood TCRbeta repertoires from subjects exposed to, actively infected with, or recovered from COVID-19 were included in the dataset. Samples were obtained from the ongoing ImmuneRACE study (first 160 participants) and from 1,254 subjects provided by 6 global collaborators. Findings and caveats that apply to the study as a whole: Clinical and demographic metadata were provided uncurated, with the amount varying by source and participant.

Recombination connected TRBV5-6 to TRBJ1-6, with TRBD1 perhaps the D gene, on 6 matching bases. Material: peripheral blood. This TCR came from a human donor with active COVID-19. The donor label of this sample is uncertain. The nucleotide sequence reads TGTGCCAGCAACAGGGCTTCGGTAACTTCACCCCTCCACTTT. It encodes CASNRASVTSPLHF.